This TCR beta chain was captured in a study of blood T cells in healthy people across ages. Study-level information: Per two T cells, template switching captured roughly one barcoded beta molecule. Overall study results and limits: Underestimates were what the diversity estimates from one million T cells were considered to be.

As concerns this clonotype: Its antigen is unknown.

The CDR3 consists of 15 residues. Germline assignment: CDR1 MNHEY and CDR2 SMNVEV (reference sequence). V trimming: 8 bases; J trimming: 6 bases; junction bases outside the gene matches: 12. Total RNA was extracted at no less than 6 micrograms per sample. A J-beta primer mix and a sample-barcoded 5' primer were used in a second PCR of roughly 6 to 12 cycles. Each CDR3 protein is one row after TCRdb ran MiXCR on the 5' RACE reads. Here the sample spans hundreds of thousands of distinct CDR3 sequences, 29% being singletons. The receptor comes from a woman older than 75 in good health. Sequencing input: blood. The chain recombines TRBV27 with TRBJ1-4; 7 bases are a match to TRBD1. The CDR3 DNA follows: TGTGCCAGCTGTAGGTGGTACAGGGGAGATGAAAAACTGTTTTTT. Its protein is CASCRWYRGDEKLFF.